The TCR beta chain described here comes from a study of response to subunit inactivated influenza vaccine. Study-wide results and limits: Every seasonal influenza vaccination brings in few new T cells, the authors suggested.

MiXCR, run by TCRdb on the RT-PCR reads, gives a single entry per CDR3 protein. The sample has some 480,000 distinct CDR3 sequences, approximately 11% seen once. This clonotype occurred a few times. The antigen remains unidentified. Trimming removed 4 bases from V and 4 bases from J, with 20 bases in between. Germline CDR1 is MNHEY and CDR2 is SMNVEV (reference sequence). CDR3 size: 18 residues. This TCR was sampled from a man aged 45-60 years who received an inactivated influenza vaccine. Specimen: PBMCs from blood, collected roughly 46 days after vaccination. This sequence joins TRBV27 and TRBJ2-6; D ambiguous. The CDR3 loop is CASSSPKVGSAGANVLTF. CDR3 bases: TGTGCCAGCAGTTCCCCTAAAGTAGGGTCGGCCGGGGCCAACGTCCTGACTTTC.